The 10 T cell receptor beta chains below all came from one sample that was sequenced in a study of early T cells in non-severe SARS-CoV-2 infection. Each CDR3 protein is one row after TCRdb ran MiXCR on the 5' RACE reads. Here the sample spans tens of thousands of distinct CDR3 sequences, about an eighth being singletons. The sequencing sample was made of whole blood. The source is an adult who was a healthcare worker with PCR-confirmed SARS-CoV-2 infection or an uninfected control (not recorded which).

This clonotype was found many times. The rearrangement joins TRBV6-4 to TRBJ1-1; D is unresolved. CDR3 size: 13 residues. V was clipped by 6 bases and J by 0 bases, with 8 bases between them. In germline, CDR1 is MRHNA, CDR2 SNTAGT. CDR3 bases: TGTGCCAGCAGCCAGGCCTTGAACACTGAAGCTTTCTTT. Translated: CASSQALNTEAFF.

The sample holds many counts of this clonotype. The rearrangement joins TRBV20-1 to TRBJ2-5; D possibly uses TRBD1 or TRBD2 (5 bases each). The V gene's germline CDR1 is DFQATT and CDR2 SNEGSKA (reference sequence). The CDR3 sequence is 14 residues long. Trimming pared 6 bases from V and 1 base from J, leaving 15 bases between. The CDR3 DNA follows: TGCAGTGCGGGGGAGCTAGACTTCCAAGAGACCCAGTACTTC. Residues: CSAGELDFQETQYF.

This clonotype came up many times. Written as DNA, the CDR3 is TGTGCCAGCAGCGGAGGGACAGGTGCGGGTAAGGGGCTGTTTTTT. This sequence encodes CASSGGTGAGKGLFF. V gene TRBV9 combines with J gene TRBJ1-4, with 8 bases fitting TRBD1. The CDR3 is 15 residues long. CDR1 and CDR2 from the germline V gene are SGDLS and YYNGEE. V trimming: 3 bases; J trimming: 14 bases; junction bases outside the gene matches: 15.

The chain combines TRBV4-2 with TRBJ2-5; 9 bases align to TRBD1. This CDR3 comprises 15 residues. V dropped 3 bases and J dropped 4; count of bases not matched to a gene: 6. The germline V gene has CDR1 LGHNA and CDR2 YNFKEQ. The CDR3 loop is CASSHDGTGRETQYF. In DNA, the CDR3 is TGTGCCAGCAGCCATGACGGGACAGGGAGAGAGACCCAGTACTTC.

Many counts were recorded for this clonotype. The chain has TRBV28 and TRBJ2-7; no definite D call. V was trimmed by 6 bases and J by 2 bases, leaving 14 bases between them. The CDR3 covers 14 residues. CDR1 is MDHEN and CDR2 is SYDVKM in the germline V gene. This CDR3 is CASRISKGPYEQYF. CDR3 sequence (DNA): TGTGCCAGCAGAATCTCAAAGGGCCCCTACGAGCAGTACTTC. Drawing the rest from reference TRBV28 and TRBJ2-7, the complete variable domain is DVKVTQSSRYLVKRTGEKVFLECVQDMDHENMFWYRQDPGLGLRLIYFSYDVKMKEKGDIPEGYSVSREKKERFSLILESASTNQTSMYLCASRISKGPYEQYFGPGTRLTVT.

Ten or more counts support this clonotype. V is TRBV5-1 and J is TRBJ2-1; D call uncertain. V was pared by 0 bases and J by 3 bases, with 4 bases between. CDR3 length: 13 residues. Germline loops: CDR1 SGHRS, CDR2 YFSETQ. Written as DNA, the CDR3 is TGCGCCAGCAGCTTGGACCTCTACAATGAGCAGTTCTTC. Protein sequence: CASSLDLYNEQFF. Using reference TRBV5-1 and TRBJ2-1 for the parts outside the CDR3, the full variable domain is KAGVTQTPRYLIKTRGQQVTLSCSPISGHRSVSWYQQTPGQGLQFLFEYFSETQRNKGNFPGRFSGRQFSNSRSEMNVSTLELGDSALYLCASSLDLYNEQFFGPGTRLTVL.

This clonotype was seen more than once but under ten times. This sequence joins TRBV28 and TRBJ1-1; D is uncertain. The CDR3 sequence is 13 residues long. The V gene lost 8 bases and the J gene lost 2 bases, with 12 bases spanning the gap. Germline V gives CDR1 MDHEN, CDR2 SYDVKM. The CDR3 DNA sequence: TGTGCCAGCGGAGGCCCCTTTAACACTGAAGCTTTCTTT. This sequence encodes CASGGPFNTEAFF.

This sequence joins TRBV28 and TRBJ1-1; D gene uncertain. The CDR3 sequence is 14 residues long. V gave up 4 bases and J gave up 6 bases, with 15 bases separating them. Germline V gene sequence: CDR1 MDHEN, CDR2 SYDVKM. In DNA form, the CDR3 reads TGTGCCAGCAGTTCCCCCTCGGACCTAGCTGAAGCTTTCTTT. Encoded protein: CASSSPSDLAEAFF.

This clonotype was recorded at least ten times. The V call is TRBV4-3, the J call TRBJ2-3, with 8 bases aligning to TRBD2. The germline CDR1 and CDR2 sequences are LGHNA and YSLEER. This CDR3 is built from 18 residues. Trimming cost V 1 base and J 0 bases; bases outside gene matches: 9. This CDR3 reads CASSQGSGSHTSTDTQYF. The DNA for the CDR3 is TGCGCCAGCAGCCAAGGAAGCGGGAGCCACACTAGCACAGATACGCAGTATTTT.

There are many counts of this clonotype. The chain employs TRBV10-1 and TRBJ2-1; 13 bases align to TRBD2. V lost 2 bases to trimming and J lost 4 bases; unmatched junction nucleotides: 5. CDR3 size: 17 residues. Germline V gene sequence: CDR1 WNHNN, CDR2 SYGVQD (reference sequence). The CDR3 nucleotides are TGCGCCAGCAGTGAGGGACTAGCGGGGGTTCGGTACAATGAGCAGTTCTTC. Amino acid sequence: CASSEGLAGVRYNEQFF.